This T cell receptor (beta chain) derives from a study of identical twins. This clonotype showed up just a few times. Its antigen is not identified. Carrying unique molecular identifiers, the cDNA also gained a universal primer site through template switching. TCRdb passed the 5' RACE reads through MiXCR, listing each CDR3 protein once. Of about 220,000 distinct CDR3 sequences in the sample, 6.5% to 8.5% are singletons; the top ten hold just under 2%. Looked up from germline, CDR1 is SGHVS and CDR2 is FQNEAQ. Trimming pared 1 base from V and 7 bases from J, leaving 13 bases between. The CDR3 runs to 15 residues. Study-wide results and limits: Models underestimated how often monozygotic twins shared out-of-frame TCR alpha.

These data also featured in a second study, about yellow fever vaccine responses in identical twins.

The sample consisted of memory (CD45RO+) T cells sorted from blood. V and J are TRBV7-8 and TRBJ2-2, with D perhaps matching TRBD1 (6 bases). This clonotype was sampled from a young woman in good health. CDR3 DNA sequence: TGTGCCAGCAGCTTAGTGGGGGCTAGTAACGGGGAGCTGTTTTTT. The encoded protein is CASSLVGASNGELFF.